This TCR beta chain came from a study of blood T cell repertoires in COVID-19. Overall study: Samples came from the United States, Italy and Spain, spanning acute and convalescent COVID-19. Sources were T cells, B-cell-depleted T cells, or PBMCs; the material itself was cDNA or gDNA.

V dropped 4 bases and J dropped 5; count of bases not matched to a gene: 7. Per the germline V gene, CDR1 is GTSNPN and CDR2 is SVGIG (reference sequence). There are 13 residues in the CDR3. Measured with immunoSEQ multiplex PCR; TCRdb has only the in-frame clones, and not every one. Of about 210,000 clones listed, 80% to 90% are singletons. This clone was recorded a few times. Participants were aged about 18 to 90 years, lived in 25 or so US areas, and enrolled virtually. Participant-given clinical history determined each cohort assignment. Material: PBMCs or T cells enriched from blood (not recorded which). The chain couples TRBV30 to TRBJ2-7; 8 positions match TRBD1. The TCR was taken from a man aged 35 to 55 who had recovered from COVID-19. CDR3 bases: TGTGCCTGGAAAGGACAGGGTAATCACGAGCAGTACTTC. Protein product: CAWKGQGNHEQYF.